This T cell receptor (beta chain) was retrieved from a study of blood T cell repertoires in COVID-19 (dated by TCRdb to the early 2020s). At the level of the whole study: Collaborator samples came from the United States, Italy and Spain and covered acute and convalescent phases of COVID-19. A de-identified subject ID, COVID-19 status, age in years and sex were almost always included in the sample metadata. HLA class I and class II types, where available, came from metadata supplied by the sample provider rather than from assay-based typing. The prospective study material was composed of cDNA or gDNA derived from T cells, B-cell-depleted T cells, or PBMCs. Subjects who had been exposed to COVID-19, were actively infected with it, or had recovered from it provided the deeply sampled blood TCRbeta repertoires that made up the dataset. The repertoires were released in a freely available public database intended as a resource for research on the immune response to SARS-CoV-2. The samples were drawn from two sources: the first 160 participants of the ongoing ImmuneRACE study, and 950 to 1,500 subjects contributed by 6 global collaborators.

The paper's findings and limits, for the study overall: Clinical and demographic metadata were provided uncurated, with the amount varying by source and participant.

One collaborating source in Seattle enrolled patients while the patients were actively infected and followed the patients over time throughout the course of disease. Collaborating institutions collected whole blood in K2EDTA tubes following their own protocols. For TCRbeta analysis, collaborators shipped samples in one of three forms: frozen whole blood, isolated PBMCs, or DNA extracted from either of those sample types. TCRbeta CDR3 regions were amplified from genomic DNA by means of the immunoSEQ Assay, a bias-controlled multiplex PCR. Processing in the source paper ran as follows. Within the assay, amplification of reference gene primers was used to estimate how many nucleated cells each sample contained. To quantify the absolute abundance of each unique TCRbeta CDR3 rearrangement, sequence reads were collapsed and filtered. For each sample, productive Simpson clonality was calculated as the square root of Simpson's diversity index across productive rearrangements. Not all clones reach the TCRdb copy of this immuneACCESS table, which keeps in-frame sequences only. Checked studies attribute under half of the gap to unresolved V genes and leave the rest unexplained. The V and J calls and clone size were taken over from that table, and D and trimming were inferred from the DNA. The table for this sample lists approximately 170,000 clones; just under 85% of them were counted only once. Of the sample, around 2.7% is held by the ten largest clones.

From a lookup of the germline V gene, CDR1 and CDR2 are MDHEN and SYDVKM. The CDR3 runs 17 residues from the cysteine to the phenylalanine. Only the CDR3 DNA stays, 51 bases, in frame from base 1. At the junction V is shortened by 4 bases and J by 2 bases, with 19 bases in between. A word on this clone: Its antigen remains unidentified. The input lacks base qualities; no much larger clone sits a single base away.

This clonotype was sampled from an elderly woman with COVID-19, enrolled during active disease. The sequence links TRBV28 to TRBJ2-3, and TRBD2 may be the D gene, going by 6 matching bases. Specimen: peripheral blood. The DNA is as follows: TGTGCCAGCAGTTATGCCCATAGCGGAAAGTACACAGATACGCAGTATTTT. The translation is CASSYAHSGKYTDTQYF.